Listed here are 21 T cell receptor beta chains from one sample, sequenced in a study of vaccination and CD4 T cells after COVID-19. These TCRs' antigens remain unknown. Time point given: late sampling 161 to 241 days after vaccination in three convalescent patients. As for treatment: roughly 11-day PBMC culture with coronavirus spike peptide pools or control peptides (ViraFEST assay). The Oncomine TCR Beta short-read assay was applied to DNA of cultured CD4+ T cells. TCRdb re-analysed the PCR reads in MiXCR, keeping a single row per CDR3 protein. This table holds 15,000 to 20,000 distinct CDR3 sequences, 44% found once. The source was CD4+ T cells from blood, cultured in vitro, collected about 7 months after SARS-CoV-2 vaccination. The receptors here all came from a human donor who had recovered from COVID-19.

V is TRBV6-1 and J is TRBJ2-2, with unresolved D. Trimming cost V 2 bases and J 6 bases, with 4 bases left between them. Germline V gives CDR1 MNHNS, CDR2 SASEGT. This CDR3 region has 12 residues. The CDR3 protein is CASSEIAGELFF. CDR3 in DNA: TGTGCCAGCAGTGAAATTGCCGGGGAGCTGTTTTTT.

This clonotype came up once. This chain joins TRBV27 and TRBJ2-7, with D unresolved. Per germline, CDR1 MNHEY and CDR2 SMNVEV (reference sequence). This CDR3 has 14 residues. Trimming took off 3 bases at V and 6 bases at J, with 15 bases between the two ends. The CDR3 region is CASSFSPTTAEQYF. The DNA of the CDR3 is TGTGCCAGCAGTTTCTCCCCTACGACGGCCGAGCAGTACTTC.

The chain has TRBV7-8 and TRBJ2-3; 7 nucleotides match TRBD2. The germline V gene has CDR1 SGHVS and CDR2 FQNEAQ. This CDR3 spans 17 amino acids. Trimming removed 3 bases from V and 0 bases from J; junction bases left unmatched: 9. The CDR3 region is CASSFSGYGYSTDTQYF. As DNA, the CDR3 is TGTGCCAGCAGCTTTAGCGGGTACGGCTACAGCACAGATACGCAGTATTTT.

This clonotype was detected only a few times. V usage is TRBV7-6 and J usage is TRBJ2-3; 11 bases map to TRBD2. CDR1 is SGHVS, CDR2 FNYEAQ, per germline. There are 17 residues in the CDR3. The trim removed 5 bases at V and 2 bases at J, leaving 9 bases unmatched. CDR3 bases: TGTGCCAGCAGCCCCTTAGCGGGAGGGTCCCCCACAGATACGCAGTATTTT. This translates into CASSPLAGGSPTDTQYF.

The chain links TRBV20-1 to TRBJ1-1; D not resolved. This CDR3 is 15 amino acids long. Germline V gene sequence: CDR1 DFQATT, CDR2 SNEGSKA (reference sequence). Deletions cut 3 bases from V and 2 bases from J, with 16 bases between. The DNA of the CDR3 is TGCAGTGCTAGTCTTCCCGGTCCTCCTAACACTGAAGCTTTCTTT. The encoded protein is CSASLPGPPNTEAFF.

The sample holds a few counts of this clonotype. The J gene is TRBJ1-2, the V gene TRBV27; TRBD1 is a possible D gene (6 bases). This CDR3 is 17 amino acids long. Between the trimmed V and J ends, which lost 1 base and 5 bases, there was a span of 20 bases. From germline, CDR1 is MNHEY and CDR2 SMNVEV (reference sequence). In DNA form, the CDR3 reads TGTGCCAGCAGTTTATTCGGACAGCATTCCTATCTTTATGGCTACACCTTC. Protein product: CASSLFGQHSYLYGYTF.

The gene calls are TRBV24-1 and TRBJ1-1; D unclear. Trimming pared 4 bases from V and 8 bases from J, leaving 13 bases between. The CDR3 runs 13 residues. Germline-derived CDR1 and CDR2 are KGHDR and SFDVKD. The DNA of the CDR3 is TGTGCCACCAGTGACCCCGGGTTGCAAGAAGCTTTCTTT. Translated, it gives CATSDPGLQEAFF.

CDR3 sequence reads: CASSLTLSSYNEQFF. In DNA form, the CDR3 reads TGCGCCAGCAGCTTGACGCTAAGCTCCTACAATGAGCAGTTCTTC. V gene TRBV5-1 combines with J gene TRBJ2-1; D is unresolved. The CDR3 loop spans 15 amino acids. The V gene's germline CDR1 is SGHRS and CDR2 YFSETQ. Trimming shortened V by 1 base and J by 0 bases, and 8 bases separated the two germline ends.

This rearrangement joins TRBV15 to TRBJ2-5; D gene unclear. With 1 base removed from V and 5 bases from J, the gap between germline ends came to 5 bases. Germline assignment: CDR1 LNHNV and CDR2 YYDKDF (reference sequence). This CDR3 comprises 12 residues. The chain's CDR3 is CATSRAGETQYF. DNA for the CDR3: TGTGCCACCAGCAGAGCTGGGGAGACCCAGTACTTC.

The V call is TRBV15, the J call TRBJ1-5, with TRBD1 identical over 10 bases. J lost 1 base, V lost 3 bases, and 3 bases had no gene match. CDR1 and CDR2 from the germline V gene are LNHNV and YYDKDF (reference sequence). This CDR3 spans 16 amino acids. CDR3 region: CATSRLTGGSNQPQHF. Written as DNA, the CDR3 is TGTGCCACCAGCAGGTTGACAGGGGGCAGCAATCAGCCCCAGCATTTT.

The chain links TRBV19 to TRBJ2-1, with D perhaps being TRBD1 or TRBD2 (6 bases each). This CDR3 comprises 15 residues. The germline V gene has CDR1 LNHDA and CDR2 SQIVND (reference sequence). V lost 3 bases, J lost 6 bases, and 15 bases lay in between. In DNA form, the CDR3 reads TGTGCCAGTAGTATGATCGGGGGCGTCATCAATGAGCAGTTCTTC. It is translated as CASSMIGGVINEQFF. The whole variable domain, remainder taken from reference TRBV19 and TRBJ2-1, is DGGITQSPKYLFRKEGQNVTLSCEQNLNHDAMYWYRQDPGQGLRLIYYSQIVNDFQKGDIAEGYSVSREKKESFPLTVTSAQKNPTAFYLCASSMIGGVINEQFFGPGTRLTVL.

The rearrangement joins TRBV7-2 to TRBJ2-7, with TRBD2 matching over 13 bases. The germline V gene has CDR1 SGHTA and CDR2 FQGNSA. This CDR3 is 19 amino acids long. J gave up 6 bases and V 5 bases, and 19 bases lay outside the gene matches. The CDR3 is CASSEGLAGPWDAIIEQYF. The DNA of the CDR3 is TGTGCCAGCAGCGAGGGACTAGCGGGACCCTGGGACGCTATTATCGAGCAGTACTTC.

The J gene is TRBJ1-5, the V gene TRBV19, with TRBD1 as a possible D gene (5 bases). CDR1 and CDR2 from the germline V gene are LNHDA and SQIVND (reference sequence). V was shortened by 4 bases and J by 4 bases, with 23 bases between the two germline ends. CDR3 size: 18 residues. This chain's CDR3 is CASSTGTAAVGPNQPQHF. The CDR3 bases are TGTGCCAGTAGTACCGGGACCGCCGCCGTGGGGCCAAATCAGCCCCAGCATTTT. Full variable domain (remainder filled in from reference TRBV19 and TRBJ1-5): DGGITQSPKYLFRKEGQNVTLSCEQNLNHDAMYWYRQDPGQGLRLIYYSQIVNDFQKGDIAEGYSVSREKKESFPLTVTSAQKNPTAFYLCASSTGTAAVGPNQPQHFGDGTRLSIL.

The rearrangement links TRBV7-9 to TRBJ2-7; D is ambiguous. Trimming shortened V by 0 bases and J by 2 bases, and 5 bases separated the two germline ends. Germline CDR1 is SEHNR and CDR2 is FQNEAQ (reference sequence). This CDR3 has 13 residues. CDR3 loop: CASSLAGTYEQYF. The CDR3 coding sequence is TGTGCCAGCAGCTTAGCGGGCACCTACGAGCAGTACTTC.

The genes are TRBV24-1 and TRBJ2-3; weak D call: TRBD1 (5 bases). The CDR3 is 14 residues long. CDR1 and CDR2 (germline): KGHDR, SFDVKD. V was cut by 7 bases and J by 2 bases, with 12 bases left in between. The CDR3 region is CATSPGHFTDTQYF. The CDR3 DNA reads TGTGCCACCAGCCCCGGACATTTCACAGATACGCAGTATTTT.

In this sample, this clonotype turned up a few times. The chain couples TRBV7-9 to TRBJ2-7; TRBD1 matches 8 bases. J lost 4 bases, V lost 5 bases, and 13 bases had no gene match. Per germline, CDR1 SEHNR and CDR2 FQNEAQ (reference sequence). CDR3 length: 16 amino acids. The CDR3 DNA is TGTGCCAGCAGCGTCAATACAGGGGGAGGATGGTACGAGCAGTACTTC. Protein product: CASSVNTGGGWYEQYF. The full variable domain, in which reference TRBV7-9 and TRBJ2-7 provide the parts outside the CDR3, is DTGVSQNPRHKITKRGQNVTFRCDPISEHNRLYWYRQTLGQGPEFLTYFQNEAQLEKSRLLSDRFSAERPKGSFSTLEIQRTEQGDSAMYLCASSVNTGGGWYEQYFGPGTRLTVT.

This clonotype was detected only a few times. CDR3 sequence reads: CASSLLGDTDTQYF. The CDR3 region has the DNA TGTGCCAGCAGCTTATTAGGGGACACAGATACGCAGTATTTT. V is TRBV7-6 and J is TRBJ2-3; D may be TRBD1 (5 bases). The ends were cut back, 2 bases at V and 2 bases at J, with 8 bases in the middle. The CDR3 has 14 amino acids. Looked up from germline, CDR1 is SGHVS and CDR2 is FNYEAQ.

The chain has TRBV7-9 and TRBJ2-7, with 8 bases identical to TRBD2. CDR1 is SEHNR, CDR2 FQNEAQ, per germline (reference sequence). The CDR3 length is 13 residues. V shed 5 bases and J 4 bases; nucleotides not matched to a gene: 4. The CDR3 sequence: CASSREGPYEQYF. The CDR3 DNA reads TGTGCCAGCAGCCGGGAGGGACCGTACGAGCAGTACTTC. Drawing the rest from reference TRBV7-9 and TRBJ2-7, the complete variable domain is DTGVSQNPRHKITKRGQNVTFRCDPISEHNRLYWYRQTLGQGPEFLTYFQNEAQLEKSRLLSDRFSAERPKGSFSTLEIQRTEQGDSAMYLCASSREGPYEQYFGPGTRLTVT.

This clonotype was observed once. The V call is TRBV5-4, the J call TRBJ2-6; no firm D call. V was trimmed by 2 bases and J by 4 bases, leaving 13 bases between them. The germline V gene encodes CDR1 SGHNT and CDR2 YYREEE (reference sequence). The length of the CDR3 is 16 residues. CDR3 coding DNA: TGTGCCAGCAGCTTACCAGCCGATTTAGGGGCCAACGTCCTGACTTTC. Translated: CASSLPADLGANVLTF.

CDR3 nucleotides: TGTGCCATCACTCCGGGACCCGGAGAGACCCAGTACTTC. It is translated as CAITPGPGETQYF. This sequence joins TRBV10-3 and TRBJ2-5, with D perhaps given as TRBD1 or TRBD2 (5 bases each). There are 13 residues in the CDR3. V was shortened by 7 bases and J by 4 bases, with 13 bases between the two germline ends. Germline-derived CDR1 and CDR2 are ENHRY and SYGVKD.

This rearrangement joins TRBV14 to TRBJ2-7, with a tentative D call TRBD2 (5 bases). The CDR3 covers 15 residues. V was trimmed by 3 bases and J by 0 bases, leaving 12 bases between them. Germline CDR1 reads SGHDN; CDR2 reads FVKESK. The CDR3 nucleotides are TGTGCCAGCAGCCATTGGGATCGGGGCTCCTACGAGCAGTACTTC. Translated, it gives CASSHWDRGSYEQYF.